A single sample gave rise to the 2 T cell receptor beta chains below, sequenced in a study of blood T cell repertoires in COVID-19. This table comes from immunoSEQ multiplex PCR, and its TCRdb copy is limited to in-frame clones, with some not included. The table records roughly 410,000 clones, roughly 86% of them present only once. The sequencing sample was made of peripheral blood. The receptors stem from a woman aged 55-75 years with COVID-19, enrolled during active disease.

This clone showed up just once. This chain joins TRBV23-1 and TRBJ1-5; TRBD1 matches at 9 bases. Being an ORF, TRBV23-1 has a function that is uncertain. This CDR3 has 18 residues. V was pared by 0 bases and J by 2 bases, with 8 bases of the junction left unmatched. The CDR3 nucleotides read TGCGCCAGCAGTCAATCTTGGAGGACAGGGGACGGCAATCAGCCCCAGCATTTT. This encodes CASSQSWRTGDGNQPQHF.

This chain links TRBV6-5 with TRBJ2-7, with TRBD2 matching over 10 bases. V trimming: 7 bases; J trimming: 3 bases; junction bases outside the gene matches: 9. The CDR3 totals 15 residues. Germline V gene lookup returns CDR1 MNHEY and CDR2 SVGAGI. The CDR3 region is CASTPRAGGYYEQYF. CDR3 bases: TGTGCCAGCACCCCCCGAGCGGGGGGGTACTACGAGCAGTACTTC.